A single TCR beta chain is shown here with its context. The target antigen is unknown. The CDR3 loop spans 14 amino acids. Germline V gene sequence: CDR1 KGHDR, CDR2 SFDVKD. This sample is part of a study of T cells expressing NK-cell markers. About the research overall: Sorted CD3+CD56+NKG2C+, CD3+CD56+NKG2C- and CD3+CD56-NKG2C+ T cells supplied TCR beta repertoires. Findings and caveats of the study: Specificity for HCMV among expanded NKG2C+ T cell clones was not established.

TCRdb reprocessed the 5' RACE reads and stores each CDR3 protein as one record, lacking DNA. Here the sample table reports 300,000 to 500,000 distinct CDR3 sequences. This rearrangement joins TRBV24-1 to TRBJ2-3; TCRdb proposes TRBD2, but this gene call is untestable without DNA. The receptor's source is a woman aged 50 to 60 in good health. Sequenced input: blood T cells: a sorted CD56 or NKG2C T cell subset, CD4+ or CD8+ T cells, or bulk PBMC T cells (not recorded which). CDR3 in amino acids: CATSVLAGDDTQYF.